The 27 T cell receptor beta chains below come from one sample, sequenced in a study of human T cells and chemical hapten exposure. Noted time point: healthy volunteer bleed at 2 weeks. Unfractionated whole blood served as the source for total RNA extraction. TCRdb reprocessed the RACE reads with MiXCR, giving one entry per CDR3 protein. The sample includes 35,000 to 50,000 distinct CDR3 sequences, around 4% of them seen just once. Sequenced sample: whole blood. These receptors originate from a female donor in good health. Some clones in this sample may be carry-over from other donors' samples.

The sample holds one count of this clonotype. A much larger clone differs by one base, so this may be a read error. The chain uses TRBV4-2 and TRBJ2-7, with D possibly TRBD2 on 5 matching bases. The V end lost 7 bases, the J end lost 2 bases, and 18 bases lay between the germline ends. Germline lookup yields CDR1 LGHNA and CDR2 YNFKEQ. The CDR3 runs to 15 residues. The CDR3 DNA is TGTGCCAGCATCCTAAACGCGGGTCCAACCTACGAGCAGTACTTC. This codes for CASILNAGPTYEQYF.

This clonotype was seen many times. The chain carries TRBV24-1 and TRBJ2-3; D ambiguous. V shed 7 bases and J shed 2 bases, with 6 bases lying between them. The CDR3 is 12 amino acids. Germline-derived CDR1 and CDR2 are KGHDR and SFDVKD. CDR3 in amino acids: CATSSITDTQYF. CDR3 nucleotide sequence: TGTGCCACCAGCTCGATCACAGATACGCAGTATTTT.

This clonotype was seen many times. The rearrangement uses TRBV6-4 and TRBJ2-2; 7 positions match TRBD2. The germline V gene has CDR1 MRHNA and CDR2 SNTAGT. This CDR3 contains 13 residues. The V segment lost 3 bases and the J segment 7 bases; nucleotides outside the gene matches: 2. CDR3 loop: CASSDRTSGELFF. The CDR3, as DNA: TGTGCCAGCAGTGATAGGACTAGCGGGGAGCTGTTTTTT.

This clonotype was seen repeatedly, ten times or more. This chain's CDR3 is CASSPQGDSRLFF. CDR3 nucleotides: TGTGCCAGCTCACCACAAGGGGACAGTCGACTGTTTTTT. This sequence joins TRBV18 and TRBJ1-4; 7 bases fit TRBD1. In germline, CDR1 is KGHSH, CDR2 LQKENI. The CDR3 runs to 13 residues. With V trimmed by 1 base and J by 13 bases, 6 bases remained unmatched.

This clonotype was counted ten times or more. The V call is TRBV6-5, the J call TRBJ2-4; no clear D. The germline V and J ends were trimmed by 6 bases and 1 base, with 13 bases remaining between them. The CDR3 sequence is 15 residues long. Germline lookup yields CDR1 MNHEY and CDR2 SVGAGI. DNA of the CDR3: TGTGCCAGCAGGGTCTCTTCAAGGGCCAAAAACATTCAGTACTTC. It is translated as CASRVSSRAKNIQYF.

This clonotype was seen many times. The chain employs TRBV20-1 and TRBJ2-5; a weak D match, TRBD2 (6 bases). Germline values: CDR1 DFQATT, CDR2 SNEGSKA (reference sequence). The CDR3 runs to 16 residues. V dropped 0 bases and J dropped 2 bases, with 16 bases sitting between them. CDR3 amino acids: CSARDPGRPLQETQYF. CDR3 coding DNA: TGCAGTGCTAGAGATCCTGGGAGGCCCCTACAAGAGACCCAGTACTTC.

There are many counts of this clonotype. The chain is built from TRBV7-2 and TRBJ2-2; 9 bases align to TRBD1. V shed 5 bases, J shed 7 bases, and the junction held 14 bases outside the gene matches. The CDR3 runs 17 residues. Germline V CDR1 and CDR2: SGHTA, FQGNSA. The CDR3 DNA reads TGTGCCAGCAGCAATGCTAGGACAGGGGCGTGGGGCGGGGAGCTGTTTTTT. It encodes CASSNARTGAWGGELFF.

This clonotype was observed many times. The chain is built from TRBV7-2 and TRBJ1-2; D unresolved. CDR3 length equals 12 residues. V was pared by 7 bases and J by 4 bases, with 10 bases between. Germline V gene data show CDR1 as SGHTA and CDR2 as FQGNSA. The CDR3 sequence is CASIPRGYGYTF. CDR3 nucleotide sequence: TGTGCCAGCATCCCCCGCGGCTATGGCTACACCTTC.

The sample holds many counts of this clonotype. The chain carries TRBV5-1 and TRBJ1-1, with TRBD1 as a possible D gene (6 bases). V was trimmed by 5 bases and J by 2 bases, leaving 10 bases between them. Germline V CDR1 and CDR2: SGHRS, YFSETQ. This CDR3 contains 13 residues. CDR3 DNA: TGCGCCAGCAGACAACAGGGCAACACTGAAGCTTTCTTT. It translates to CASRQQGNTEAFF.

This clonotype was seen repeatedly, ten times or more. CDR3 region: CASSPLAESVYGYTF. CDR3 nucleotide sequence: TGTGCCAGCTCACCATTGGCAGAATCCGTCTATGGCTACACCTTC. The chain carries TRBV18 and TRBJ1-2, with D unclear. V shed 2 bases and J shed 4 bases, with 14 bases lying between them. The CDR3 contains 15 residues. Germline CDR1 KGHSH, CDR2 LQKENI.

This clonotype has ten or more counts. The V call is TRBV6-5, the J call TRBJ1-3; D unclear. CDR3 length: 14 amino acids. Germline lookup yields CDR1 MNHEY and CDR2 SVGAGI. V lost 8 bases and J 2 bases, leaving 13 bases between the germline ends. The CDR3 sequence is CASLPGAPGNTIYF. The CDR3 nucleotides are TGTGCCAGCCTCCCCGGAGCACCTGGAAACACCATATATTTT.

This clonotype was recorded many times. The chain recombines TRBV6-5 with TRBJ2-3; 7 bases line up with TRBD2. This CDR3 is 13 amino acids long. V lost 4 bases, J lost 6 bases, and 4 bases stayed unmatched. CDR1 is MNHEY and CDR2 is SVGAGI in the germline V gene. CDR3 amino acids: CASSSSRGDTQYF. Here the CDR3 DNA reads TGTGCCAGCAGTTCCTCGCGGGGGGATACGCAGTATTTT.

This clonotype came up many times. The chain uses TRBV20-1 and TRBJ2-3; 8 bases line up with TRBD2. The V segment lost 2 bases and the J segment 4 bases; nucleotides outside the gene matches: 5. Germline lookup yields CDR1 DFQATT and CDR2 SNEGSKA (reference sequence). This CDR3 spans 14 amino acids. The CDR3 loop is CSARIAGTADTQYF. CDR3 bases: TGCAGTGCTAGAATAGCGGGGACCGCAGATACGCAGTATTTT.

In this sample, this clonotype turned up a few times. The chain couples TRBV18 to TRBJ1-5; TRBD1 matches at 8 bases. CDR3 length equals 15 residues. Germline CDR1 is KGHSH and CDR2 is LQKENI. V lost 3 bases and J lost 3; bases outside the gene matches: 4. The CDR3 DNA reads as TGTGCCAGCTCACCGGGACAGGTCAACAATCAGCCCCAGCATTTT. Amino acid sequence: CASSPGQVNNQPQHF.

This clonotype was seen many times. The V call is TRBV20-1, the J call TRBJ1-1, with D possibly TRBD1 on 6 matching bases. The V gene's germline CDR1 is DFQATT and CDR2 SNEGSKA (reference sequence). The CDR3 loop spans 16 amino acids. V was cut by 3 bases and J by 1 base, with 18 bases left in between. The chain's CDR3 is CSARGGLRGRNTEAFF. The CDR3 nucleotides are TGCAGTGCTAGGGGGGGGCTCCGGGGCCGGAACACTGAAGCTTTCTTT.

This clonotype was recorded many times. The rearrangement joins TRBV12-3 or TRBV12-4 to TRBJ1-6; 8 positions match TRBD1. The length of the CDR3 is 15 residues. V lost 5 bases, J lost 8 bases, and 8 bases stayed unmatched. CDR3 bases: TGTGCCAGCAGTACGCGCAGGGGGCTCCATTCACCCCTCCACTTT. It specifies CASSTRRGLHSPLHF.

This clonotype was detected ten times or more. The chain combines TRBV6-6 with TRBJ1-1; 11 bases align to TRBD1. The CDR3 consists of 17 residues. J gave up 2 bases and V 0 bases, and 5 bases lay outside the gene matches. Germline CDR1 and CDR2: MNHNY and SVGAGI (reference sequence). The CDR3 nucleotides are TGTGCCAGCAGTTACTCGGGACAGGGGGGGGGAAACACTGAAGCTTTCTTT. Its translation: CASSYSGQGGGNTEAFF.

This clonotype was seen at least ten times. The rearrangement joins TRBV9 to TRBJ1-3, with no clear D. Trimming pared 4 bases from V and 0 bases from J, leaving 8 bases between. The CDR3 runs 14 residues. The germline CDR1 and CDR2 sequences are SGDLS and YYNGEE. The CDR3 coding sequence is TGTGCCAGCAGCCCCGGGGACTCTGGAAACACCATATATTTT. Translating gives CASSPGDSGNTIYF.

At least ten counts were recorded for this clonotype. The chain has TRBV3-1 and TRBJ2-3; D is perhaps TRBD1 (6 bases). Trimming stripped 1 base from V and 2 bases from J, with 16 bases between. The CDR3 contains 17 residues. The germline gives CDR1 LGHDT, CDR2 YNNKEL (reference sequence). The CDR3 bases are TGTGCCAGCAGCCAAGTTCATATAGGGGGAGACACAGATACGCAGTATTTT. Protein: CASSQVHIGGDTDTQYF.

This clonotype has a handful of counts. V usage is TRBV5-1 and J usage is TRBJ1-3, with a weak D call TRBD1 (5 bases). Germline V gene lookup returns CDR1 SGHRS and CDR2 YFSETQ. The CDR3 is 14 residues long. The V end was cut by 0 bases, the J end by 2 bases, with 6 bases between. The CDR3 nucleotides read TGCGCCAGCAGCTTGGGGGGGGCTGGAAACACCATATATTTT. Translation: CASSLGGAGNTIYF. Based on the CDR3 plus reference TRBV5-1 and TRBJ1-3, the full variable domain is KAGVTQTPRYLIKTRGQQVTLSCSPISGHRSVSWYQQTPGQGLQFLFEYFSETQRNKGNFPGRFSGRQFSNSRSEMNVSTLELGDSALYLCASSLGGAGNTIYFGEGSWLTVV.

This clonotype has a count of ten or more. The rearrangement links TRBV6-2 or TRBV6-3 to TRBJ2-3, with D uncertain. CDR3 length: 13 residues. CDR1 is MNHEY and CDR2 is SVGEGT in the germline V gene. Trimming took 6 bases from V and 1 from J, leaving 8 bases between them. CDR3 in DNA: TGTGCCAGCAGCCCCCAAGGCACAGATACGCAGTATTTT. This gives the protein CASSPQGTDTQYF.

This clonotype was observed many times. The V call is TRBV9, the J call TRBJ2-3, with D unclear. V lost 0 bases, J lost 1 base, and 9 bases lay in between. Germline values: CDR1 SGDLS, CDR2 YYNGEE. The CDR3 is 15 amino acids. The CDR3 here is CASSVDYFRTDTQYF. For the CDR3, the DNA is TGTGCCAGCAGCGTAGACTACTTTCGCACAGATACGCAGTATTTT.

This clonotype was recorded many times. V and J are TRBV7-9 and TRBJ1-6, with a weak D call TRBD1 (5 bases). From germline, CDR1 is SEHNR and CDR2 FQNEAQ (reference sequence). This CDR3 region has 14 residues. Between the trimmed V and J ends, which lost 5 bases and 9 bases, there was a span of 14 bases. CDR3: CASSIQRGSSPLHF. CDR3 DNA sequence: TGTGCCAGCAGCATCCAAAGGGGTAGTTCACCCCTCCACTTT.

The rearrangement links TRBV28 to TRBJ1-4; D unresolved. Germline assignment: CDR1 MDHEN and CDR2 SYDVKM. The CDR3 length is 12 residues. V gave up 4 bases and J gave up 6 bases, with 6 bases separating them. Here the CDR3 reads CASSSPDEKLFF. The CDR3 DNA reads TGTGCCAGCAGTTCCCCCGATGAAAAACTGTTTTTT.

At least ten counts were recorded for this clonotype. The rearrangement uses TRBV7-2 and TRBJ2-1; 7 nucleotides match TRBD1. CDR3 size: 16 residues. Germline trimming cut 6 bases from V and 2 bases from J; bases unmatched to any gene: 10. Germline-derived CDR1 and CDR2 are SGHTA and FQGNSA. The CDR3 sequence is CASRTRGPAPYNEQFF. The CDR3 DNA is TGTGCCAGCAGAACTAGGGGGCCAGCCCCCTACAATGAGCAGTTCTTC.

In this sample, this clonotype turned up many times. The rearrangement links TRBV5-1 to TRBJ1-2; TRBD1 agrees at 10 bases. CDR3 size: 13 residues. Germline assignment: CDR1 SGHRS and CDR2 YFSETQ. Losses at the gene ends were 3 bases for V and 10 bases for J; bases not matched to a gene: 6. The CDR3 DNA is TGCGCCAGCAGCTGGGACAGGGGCGAAGCCTACACCTTC. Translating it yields CASSWDRGEAYTF.

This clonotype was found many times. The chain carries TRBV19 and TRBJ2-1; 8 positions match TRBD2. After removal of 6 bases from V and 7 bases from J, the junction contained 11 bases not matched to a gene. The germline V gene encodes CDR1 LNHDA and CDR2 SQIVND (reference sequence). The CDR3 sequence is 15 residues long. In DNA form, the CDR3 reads TGTGCCAGTAGCCCGGCGGCGGGGGGTGGGAATGAGCAGTTCTTC. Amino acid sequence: CASSPAAGGGNEQFF. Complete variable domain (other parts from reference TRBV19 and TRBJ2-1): DGGITQSPKYLFRKEGQNVTLSCEQNLNHDAMYWYRQDPGQGLRLIYYSQIVNDFQKGDIAEGYSVSREKKESFPLTVTSAQKNPTAFYLCASSPAAGGGNEQFFGPGTRLTVL.